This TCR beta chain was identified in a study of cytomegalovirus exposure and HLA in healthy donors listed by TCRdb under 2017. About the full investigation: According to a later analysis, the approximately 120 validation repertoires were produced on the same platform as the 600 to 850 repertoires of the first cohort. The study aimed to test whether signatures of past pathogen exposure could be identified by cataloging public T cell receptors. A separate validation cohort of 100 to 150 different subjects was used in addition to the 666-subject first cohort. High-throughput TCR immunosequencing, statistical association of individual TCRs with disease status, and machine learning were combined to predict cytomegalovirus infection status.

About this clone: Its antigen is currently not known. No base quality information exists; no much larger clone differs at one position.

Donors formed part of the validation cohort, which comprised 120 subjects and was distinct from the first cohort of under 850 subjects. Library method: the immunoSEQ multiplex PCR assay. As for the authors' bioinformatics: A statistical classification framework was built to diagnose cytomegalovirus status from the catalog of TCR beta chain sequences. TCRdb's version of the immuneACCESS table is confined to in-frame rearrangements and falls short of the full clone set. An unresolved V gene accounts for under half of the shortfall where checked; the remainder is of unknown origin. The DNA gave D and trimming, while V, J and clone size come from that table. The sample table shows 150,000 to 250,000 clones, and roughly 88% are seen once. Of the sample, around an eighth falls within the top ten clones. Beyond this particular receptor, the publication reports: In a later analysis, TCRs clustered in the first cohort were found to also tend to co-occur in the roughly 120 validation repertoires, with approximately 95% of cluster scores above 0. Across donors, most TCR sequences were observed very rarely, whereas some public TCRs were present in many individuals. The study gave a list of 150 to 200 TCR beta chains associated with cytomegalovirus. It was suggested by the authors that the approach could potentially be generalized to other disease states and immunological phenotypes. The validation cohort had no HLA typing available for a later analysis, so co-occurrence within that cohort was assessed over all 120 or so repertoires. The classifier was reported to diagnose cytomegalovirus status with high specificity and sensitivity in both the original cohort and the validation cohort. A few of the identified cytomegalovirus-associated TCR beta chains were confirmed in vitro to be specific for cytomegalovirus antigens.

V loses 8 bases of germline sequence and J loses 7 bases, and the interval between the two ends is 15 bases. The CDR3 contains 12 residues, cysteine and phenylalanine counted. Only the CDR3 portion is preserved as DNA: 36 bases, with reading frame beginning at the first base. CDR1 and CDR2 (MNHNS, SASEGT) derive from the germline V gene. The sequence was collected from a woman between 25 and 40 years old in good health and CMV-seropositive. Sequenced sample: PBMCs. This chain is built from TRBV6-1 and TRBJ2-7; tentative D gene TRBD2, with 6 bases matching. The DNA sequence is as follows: TGTGCCAGCGAAGACCCCGGAGGGGAGCAGTACTTC. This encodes CASEDPGGEQYF.